The clone carrying this T cell receptor (beta chain) was seen repeatedly, ten times or more. The antigen is not known. These data are taken from a study of Graves' ophthalmopathy and Graves' hyperthyroidism. Amplification targeted the TCR beta CDR3 regions, with RNA transcripts as the source material. HTBI primers were employed in first-round RT-PCR, then a second-round multiplex PCR followed. Via MiXCR, TCRdb re-called the multiplex PCR reads, giving one row per CDR3 protein. The table has roughly 420,000 distinct CDR3 sequences, under 25% seen once. Whole-study findings and limits: Clonotypes were expanded in thyroid at above 0.001 frequency, and most also appeared in blood.

The CDR3 covers 16 residues. From germline, CDR1 is LNHDA and CDR2 SQIVND (reference sequence). The V end lost 4 bases, the J end lost 0 bases, and 12 bases lay between the germline ends. The receptor was isolated from a woman aged 18 to 35 with stable Graves' hyperthyroidism. This chain connects TRBV19 to TRBJ2-2; TRBD1 is a possible D gene (5 bases). Input material: peripheral blood. Here the CDR3 DNA reads TGTGCCAGTAGTAGGGGCGGACATCCGAACACCGGGGAGCTGTTTTTT. It codes for CASSRGGHPNTGELFF.